The 3 T cell receptor beta chains listed next were all sequenced from one sample in a study of cytomegalovirus exposure and HLA in healthy donors. The PCR contained 60 Vbeta and 13 Jbeta primers. Repertoires were generated with immunoSEQ multiplex PCR, while TCRdb's copy carries only in-frame clones and drops some. The sample has about 59,000 clones, approximately 75% seen once; the top ten hold about 6.8%. Material: PBMCs. Receptors originate from a man younger than 45 in good health and CMV-seropositive.

The rearrangement links TRBV7-2 to TRBJ1-1; no reliable D call. V was pared by 7 bases and J by 2 bases, with 14 bases between. Germline V CDR1 and CDR2: SGHTA, FQGNSA. This CDR3 is built from 14 residues. CDR3 in amino acids: CASTYTVPNTEAFF. The CDR3 DNA reads TGTGCCAGCACCTATACTGTTCCAAACACTGAAGCTTTCTTT.

The chain combines TRBV19 with TRBJ2-7; tentative D call: TRBD1 (5 bases). Germline CDR1 reads LNHDA; CDR2 reads SQIVND (reference sequence). Trimming left V 2 bases short and J 0 bases short, with 17 bases between. The CDR3 length is 17 residues. The CDR3 here is CASSITRRGSSSYEQYF. The DNA for the CDR3 is TGTGCCAGTAGTATAACGCGAAGGGGTTCTAGCTCCTACGAGCAGTACTTC.

The chain uses TRBV5-4 and TRBJ2-7; perhaps TRBD1 as D (5 bases). The ends were cut back, 4 bases at V and 2 bases at J, with 10 bases in the middle. Germline CDR1 is SGHNT and CDR2 is YYREEE (reference sequence). CDR3 size: 13 residues. The CDR3 nucleotides are TGTGCCAGCAGCAAGCAGACAGCCTACGAGCAGTACTTC. Translated, it gives CASSKQTAYEQYF.